These T cell receptor beta chains were read from a single sample in a study of blood T cell repertoires in COVID-19. Here immunoSEQ multiplex PCR was the method, and the copy in TCRdb shows in-frame clones only, minus some. The sample comprises some 340,000 clones, 75% to 90% of which are singletons, and about 3.6% rests with the top ten. Source material: peripheral blood. Receptors originate from a woman between 18 and 29 years old with acute or convalescent COVID-19. Both conserved end residues are part of each CDR3. D genes are given only for firm matches. Not all rows give a size; the values are once, few, many and, for expanded clones, a class.

NA	TRBV24-1	TRBJ2-5	NA	TGTGCCACCAGGGGCAGGGGCAAGAAAGAGACCCAGTACTTC	CATRGRGKKETQYF
NA	TRBV28	TRBJ2-7	NA	TGTGCCAGCAGAGGACTACCTTCTGAGCAGTACTTC	CASRGLPSEQYF
NA	TRBV7-2	TRBJ1-4	NA	TGTGCCAGCAGTCCTTACAGTCCTAATGAAAAACTGTTTTTT	CASSPYSPNEKLFF
NA	TRBV6-1	TRBJ2-7	NA	TGTGCCAGCAGTGAACAACTCGGCTACGAGCAGTACTTC	CASSEQLGYEQYF
NA	TRBV19	TRBJ1-2	NA	TGTGCCAGTAGTACAGGGGCAGGCTATGGCTACACCTTC	CASSTGAGYGYTF
NA	TRBV6-5	TRBJ1-6	NA	TGTGCCAGCAAGGGCAGGGCCGATTCACCCCTCCACTTT	CASKGRADSPLHF
many	TRBV2	TRBJ1-5	NA	TGTGCCAGCAGTGACAGGGGCAATCAGCCCCAGCATTTT	CASSDRGNQPQHF
once	TRBV14	TRBJ2-3	TRBD1	TGTGCCAGCAGCCCAACAGGGGGCGGAGCCCACTTCACAGATACGCAGTATTTT	CASSPTGGGAHFTDTQYF
NA	TRBV9	TRBJ1-2	NA	TGTGCCAGCAGCGAAGGGGGTACCCCTCAGGGCGGCTACACCTTC	CASSEGGTPQGGYTF
NA	TRBV30	TRBJ2-3	TRBD2	TGTGCCTGGAGTGTATCTCGGACTAGCGGGGGGGCTGGCGGTACGCAGTATTTT	CAWSVSRTSGGAGGTQYF
NA	TRBV18	TRBJ2-3	TRBD2	TGTGCCAGCTCACCCTTAGCGGGGAGCACAGATACGCAGTATTTT	CASSPLAGSTDTQYF
NA	TRBV4-1	TRBJ1-6	TRBD1	TGCGCCAGCAGCCAGGCCGCGACAGGGATCTCCTATAATTCACCCCTCCACTTT	CASSQAATGISYNSPLHF
NA	TRBV9	TRBJ2-2	TRBD2	TGTGCCAGCAGCGTAGTTGCGGGAGGGTCGGTCGGGGAGCTGTTTTTT	CASSVVAGGSVGELFF
NA	TRBV7-9	TRBJ2-1	TRBD2	TGTGCCAGCAGGGGGCGGGAGGTAACAGTTGAGCAGTTCTTC	CASRGREVTVEQFF
NA	TRBV10-1	TRBJ2-3	TRBD2	TGCGCCAGCAGTGATAAACTAGCGGGAACAGATACGCAGTATTTT	CASSDKLAGTDTQYF
once	TRBV27	TRBJ1-5	NA	TGTGCCAGCAAGGAACTAGGAGGGAGCAATCAGCCCCAGCATTTT	CASKELGGSNQPQHF
NA	TRBV5-4	TRBJ2-7	TRBD1	TGTGCCAGCAGCCCACGAGGGACAGGGTGGAACGAGCAGTACTTC	CASSPRGTGWNEQYF
once	TRBV12-5	TRBJ1-5	NA	TGTGCTAGTGGTAGGGAATCGGGGCAGCCCCAGCATTTT	CASGRESGQPQHF
NA	TRBV28	TRBJ2-1	TRBD2	TGTGCCAGCAGTCCTAATAGCGGGAGGACCTACAATGAGCAGTTCTTC	CASSPNSGRTYNEQFF
NA	TRBV3-1/TRBV3-2	TRBJ2-7	TRBD1	TGTGCCAGCAGCCGAGCAGCCGGGACAGGGACTGGTATACGCTACGAGCAGTACTTC	CASSRAAGTGTGIRYEQYF
NA	TRBV5-1	TRBJ1-2	NA	TGCGCCAGCAGCTCTCTAGGGGGTGATTTCGATGGCTACACCTTC	CASSSLGGDFDGYTF
NA	TRBV30	TRBJ1-1	NA	TGTGCCTGGAGCGTGGGGCCTGGCGCTGAAGCTTTCTTT	CAWSVGPGAEAFF
NA	TRBV27	TRBJ2-2	TRBD2	TGTGCCAGCAGTCTAGCGGGGTTCATGAACACCGGGGAGCTGTTTTTT	CASSLAGFMNTGELFF
NA	TRBV9	TRBJ1-2	NA	TGTGCCAGCAGCGTAGACAGGAATTATGGCTACACCTTC	CASSVDRNYGYTF
NA	TRBV7-7	TRBJ2-3	NA	TGTGCCAGCAGCTTAGGAGGCCTACTTCCCCCCACAGATACGCAGTATTTT	CASSLGGLLPPTDTQYF
NA	TRBV11-2	TRBJ2-3	NA	TGTGCCAGCAGCCCAGGTTTCCGAGATACGCAGTATTTT	CASSPGFRDTQYF
NA	TRBV28	TRBJ1-1	NA	TGTGCCAGCAGTCCCCTAAACACTGAAGCTTTCTTT	CASSPLNTEAFF